This T cell receptor beta chain was retrieved from a study of TET2 disruption in CD19-targeted CAR T cells listed by TCRdb under 2018. Looking at the study overall: Sample numbers were set by the original clinical trial design and sample availability, with no additional inclusion criteria. Findings and caveats that apply to the study as a whole: Conclusions about the patient's CAR T cells rested on extensive analysis of a single subject.

The immunoSEQ assay was used to perform TCR beta chain deep sequencing. The study's own analysis went as follows. Only productive TCR beta rearrangements were used to compute clonotype frequencies. TCRdb's version of the immuneACCESS table is confined to in-frame rearrangements and falls short of the full clone set. An unresolved V gene accounts for under half of the shortfall where checked; the remainder is of unknown origin. Clonal size and the V and J genes are those of that table, whereas D and trimming came from the DNA. The sample table holds roughly 26,000 clones. About 2% of the sample goes to the ten largest clones. The treatment or condition label on this specimen signifies: autologous CTL019 cells: CD19 CAR with 4-1BB and CD3 zeta domains. TCR zeta and 4-1BB costimulatory signaling domains were built into the CD19 CAR. Leukapheresis was used to collect T cells from peripheral blood for manufacturing CTL019. The DNeasy Blood and Tissue Kit was used to extract genomic DNA from pre-infusion T cells, peripheral blood, or sorted post-infusion T cells.

About this clone: Its antigen specificity is not known. Sequence at one end of the junction differs from germline and may be a read error. The CDR3 is cut off 3 residues early in the read; its end comes from the germline J gene. Other DNA sequences of this sample code for an identical CDR3.

From its cysteine to its phenylalanine, the CDR3 spans 14 amino acids. The DNA shown is the part of the CDR3 that was read: 33 bases, in frame from base 1. CDR1 and CDR2 (MNHNS, SASEGT) derive from the germline V gene. This clonotype was sampled from a man in his 70s with chronic lymphocytic leukemia. This chain is built from TRBV6-1 and TRBJ1-3; a weak D assignment points to TRBD1 (6 bases agree). Sequenced material: CD8- CAR+ T cells sorted from cultured blood T cells, taken for CD19 CAR T cell therapy. Taken with the paper, the label for cell subset or site translates to: CD8-negative CAR-positive T cells from the infusion product. CDR3 bases read: TGTGCCAGCAGTGCCTCGGGGGGCGAAAACACT. Its product reads: CASSASGGENT. The complete CDR3 sequence is CASSASGGENTIYF.